Below, 28 T cell receptor beta chains from the same sample are listed, as sequenced in a study of cytomegalovirus exposure and HLA in healthy donors. In the PCR, 60 Vbeta and 13 Jbeta primers were used. TCRdb's copy holds only in-frame clones and misses some; the assay was immunoSEQ multiplex PCR. The table records some 110,000 clones, just under 80% of them present only once. The sequencing sample was made of PBMCs. The receptors were sampled from a male donor in good health and CMV-seronegative.

The genes are TRBV14 and TRBJ2-7; 7 bases line up with TRBD1. With 4 bases clipped from V and 2 bases from J, the junction kept 5 bases outside the gene matches. Looked up from germline, CDR1 is SGHDN and CDR2 is FVKESK. CDR3 length equals 14 residues. For the CDR3, the DNA is TGTGCCAGCAGCCCGACAGGGACGACCTACGAGCAGTACTTC. Residues: CASSPTGTTYEQYF.

In this sample, this clone turned up once. This rearrangement joins TRBV28 to TRBJ2-5; a weak D match, TRBD2 (6 bases). The CDR3 sequence is 10 residues long. CDR1 is MDHEN and CDR2 is SYDVKM in the germline V gene. The CDR3 coding sequence is TGTGGGGCGGGGCGAGAGACCCAGTACTTC. Translating it yields CGAGRETQYF.

The chain recombines TRBV11-2 with TRBJ1-1, with D possibly TRBD1 on 6 matching bases. The ends were cut back, 6 bases at V and 4 bases at J, with 18 bases in the middle. The CDR3 length is 15 residues. Germline V gene sequence: CDR1 SGHAT, CDR2 FQNNGV. The CDR3 sequence: CASRYLDRIGTEAFF. Written as DNA, the CDR3 is TGTGCCAGCAGATACCTCGACAGGATCGGCACTGAAGCTTTCTTT. The complete variable domain, with remaining parts taken from reference TRBV11-2 and TRBJ1-1, reads EAGVAQSPRYKIIEKRQSVAFWCNPISGHATLYWYQQILGQGPKLLIQFQNNGVVDDSQLPKDRFSAERLKGVDSTLKIQPAKLEDSAVYLCASRYLDRIGTEAFFGQGTRLTVV.

To note about this clone: The junction departs from the called germline gene at one end, perhaps through a read error. V gene TRBV7-7 combines with J gene TRBJ2-7, with a tentative D call TRBD1 (5 bases). Germline CDR1 and CDR2: SSHAT and FNYEAQ (reference sequence). This CDR3 is 15 amino acids long. The CDR3 protein is CASSTNVGVGYEQYF. The CDR3, as DNA: TGTGCTAGCAGCACCAACGTAGGGGTAGGGTACGAGCAGTACTTC. The full variable domain, completed using reference TRBV7-7 and TRBJ2-7, is GAGVSQSPRYKVTKRGQDVTLRCDPISSHATLYWYQQALGQGPEFLTYFNYEAQPDKSGLPSDRFSAERPEGSISTLTIQRTEQRDSAMYRCASSTNVGVGYEQYFGPGTRLTVT.

The J gene is TRBJ2-7, the V gene TRBV21-1; the tabulated D call, TRBD2, remains unverified against the DNA. TRBV21-1 is annotated as a pseudogene. The CDR3 sequence is 15 residues long. The CDR3, as DNA: TGTGCCAGCAGCAAAGCACTAGCGGGCCCCTACGAGCAGTACTTC. Translation gives CASSKALAGPYEQYF.

The chain couples TRBV5-1 to TRBJ2-5, with TRBD2 identical over 14 bases. Germline V lookup: CDR1 SGHRS, CDR2 YFSETQ. CDR3 size: 17 residues. V lost 0 bases and J lost 0; bases outside the gene matches: 1. The CDR3 coding sequence is TGCGCCAGCAGCTTGGGACTAGCGGGAGGGTACCAAGAGACCCAGTACTTC. Protein: CASSLGLAGGYQETQYF. Supplemented by reference TRBV5-1 and TRBJ2-5, the full variable domain reads KAGVTQTPRYLIKTRGQQVTLSCSPISGHRSVSWYQQTPGQGLQFLFEYFSETQRNKGNFPGRFSGRQFSNSRSEMNVSTLELGDSALYLCASSLGLAGGYQETQYFGPGTRLLVL.

Here the CDR3 DNA reads TGTGCCAGCAGCCCTTACGGGGCGTCACCGGGACAGGGGAACTATGGCTACACCTTC. It encodes CASSPYGASPGQGNYGYTF. The rearrangement joins TRBV27 to TRBJ1-2; 10 bases line up with TRBD1. This CDR3 spans 19 amino acids. Trimming removed 6 bases from V and 2 bases from J; junction bases left unmatched: 18. Germline CDR1 and CDR2: MNHEY and SMNVEV (reference sequence).

This chain uses TRBV5-6 with TRBJ2-7, with a tentative D call TRBD2 (5 bases). CDR3 length: 15 residues. CDR1 and CDR2 from the germline V gene are SGHDT and YYEEEE. V lost 1 base to trimming and J lost 5 bases, with 16 bases between them. The CDR3 DNA is TGTGCCAGCAGCTTGTTCGGTCCGGGTAGCGACGAGCAGTACTTC. This encodes CASSLFGPGSDEQYF.

The V and J genes are TRBV5-1 and TRBJ2-7; TRBD1 might be the D (6 bases). V lost 5 bases to trimming and J lost 0 bases, with 15 bases between them. CDR3 size: 15 residues. CDR1 is SGHRS, CDR2 YFSETQ, per germline. Written as DNA, the CDR3 is TGCGCCAGCAGTCAGACCGACAGGAGCTCCTACGAGCAGTACTTC. Its protein product is CASSQTDRSSYEQYF. Using reference TRBV5-1 and TRBJ2-7 for the parts outside the CDR3, the full variable domain is KAGVTQTPRYLIKTRGQQVTLSCSPISGHRSVSWYQQTPGQGLQFLFEYFSETQRNKGNFPGRFSGRQFSNSRSEMNVSTLELGDSALYLCASSQTDRSSYEQYFGPGTRLTVT.

Only one count was recorded for this clone. V and J are TRBV6-1 and TRBJ2-2; D remains ambiguous. Germline assignment: CDR1 MNHNS and CDR2 SASEGT. CDR3 length equals 14 residues. Trimming removed 1 base from V and 13 bases from J, with 16 bases in between. CDR3 loop: CASSEGYGAQGLFF. The CDR3 DNA is TGTGCCAGCAGTGAAGGATACGGAGCCCAAGGGCTGTTTTTT.

Only one count was recorded for this clone. The CDR3 coding sequence is TGCAGCGGGCCTCCTTCAGGTGCCTTCTACGAGCAGTACTTC. Translation gives CSGPPSGAFYEQYF. The chain has TRBV29-1 and TRBJ2-5; D not resolved. The end of the DNA fits TRBJ2-7 better, so the J call may be wrong. Germline V gives CDR1 SQVTM, CDR2 ANQGSEA. The CDR3 spans 14 residues.

The chain combines TRBV27 with TRBJ2-1, with TRBD1 matching over 11 bases. Per the germline V gene, CDR1 is MNHEY and CDR2 is SMNVEV (reference sequence). J gave up 4 bases and V 5 bases, and 7 bases lay outside the gene matches. This CDR3 region has 16 residues. DNA of the CDR3: TGTGCCAGCAGTCCCCAGGGACAGGGGGTATACAATGAGCAGTTCTTC. This sequence encodes CASSPQGQGVYNEQFF.

This chain uses TRBV7-2 with TRBJ1-1; D unclear. V was trimmed by 3 bases and J by 4 bases, leaving 12 bases between them. The CDR3 is 14 amino acids. Germline V gene data show CDR1 as SGHTA and CDR2 as FQGNSA. The CDR3 sequence: CASSFRGTGTEAFF. CDR3 nucleotide sequence: TGTGCCAGCAGCTTTCGGGGAACGGGCACTGAAGCTTTCTTT.

Only one count was recorded for this clone. The CDR3 spells CASSLASGKTDTQYF. The CDR3 nucleotides read TGCGCCAGCAGCTTGGCGTCAGGGAAGACAGATACGCAGTATTTT. V usage is TRBV5-1 and J usage is TRBJ2-3; weak D call: TRBD1 (5 bases). Trimming removed 0 bases at V and 3 bases at J, with 11 bases between. Germline loops: CDR1 SGHRS, CDR2 YFSETQ. The CDR3 spans 15 residues.

The V call is TRBV30, the J call TRBJ2-5, with 7 bases fitting TRBD1. The J segment lost 5 bases and the V segment lost 5 bases, leaving 8 bases of the junction unmatched. CDR1 GTSNPN and CDR2 SVGIG come from the germline V gene (reference sequence). The length of the CDR3 is 13 residues. CDR3 DNA sequence: TGTGCCTGGGCTGAAGACAGGGTGGAGACCCAGTACTTC. It yields the protein CAWAEDRVETQYF.

The rearrangement links TRBV19 to TRBJ2-7; 11 bases match TRBD2. The V gene end was trimmed by 8 bases and the J gene end by 0 bases; junction bases not matched to a gene: 3. CDR3 length: 14 residues. Germline V gene data show CDR1 as LNHDA and CDR2 as SQIVND (reference sequence). The CDR3 bases are TGTGCCAGTGCCCTAGCGGGAGGCTCCTACGAGCAGTACTTC. Its translation: CASALAGGSYEQYF. Combining the CDR3 with reference TRBV19 and TRBJ2-7 gives the whole variable domain DGGITQSPKYLFRKEGQNVTLSCEQNLNHDAMYWYRQDPGQGLRLIYYSQIVNDFQKGDIAEGYSVSREKKESFPLTVTSAQKNPTAFYLCASALAGGSYEQYFGPGTRLTVT.

There are a few counts of this clone. The genes are TRBV5-1 and TRBJ1-2; D is perhaps TRBD1 (6 bases). Germline CDR1 SGHRS, CDR2 YFSETQ. V lost 4 bases and J lost 6, with 7 bases in between. The CDR3 consists of 11 residues. The CDR3 loop reads CASSGDNGYTF. The DNA for the CDR3 is TGCGCCAGCAGCGGGGACAATGGCTACACCTTC. Using reference TRBV5-1 and TRBJ1-2 for the parts outside the CDR3, the full variable domain is KAGVTQTPRYLIKTRGQQVTLSCSPISGHRSVSWYQQTPGQGLQFLFEYFSETQRNKGNFPGRFSGRQFSNSRSEMNVSTLELGDSALYLCASSGDNGYTFGSGTRLTVV.

About this clone itself: Other DNA sequences in the same sample also yield this CDR3. The genes are TRBV13 and TRBJ2-2; perhaps TRBD1 as D (5 bases). Germline V gene sequence: CDR1 PRHDT, CDR2 FYEKMQ (reference sequence). The CDR3 spans 13 residues. V was cut by 2 bases and J by 4 bases, with 5 bases left in between. The chain's CDR3 is CASSLRGTGELFF. CDR3 DNA sequence: TGTGCCAGCAGCTTAAGGGGCACCGGGGAGCTGTTTTTT.

The chain recombines TRBV28 with TRBJ1-3; D is ambiguous. The CDR3 covers 15 residues. V gave up 1 base and J gave up 0 bases, with 7 bases separating them. Germline V CDR1 and CDR2: MDHEN, SYDVKM. This chain's CDR3 is CASSLYGDSGNTIYF. CDR3 nucleotide sequence: TGTGCCAGCAGTTTATACGGGGACTCTGGAAACACCATATATTTT.

The chain is built from TRBV7-2 and TRBJ1-3, with a weak D call TRBD1 (6 bases). CDR3 length equals 15 residues. The V gene's germline CDR1 is SGHTA and CDR2 FQGNSA. V dropped 2 bases and J dropped 5 bases, with 13 bases sitting between them. The CDR3 spells CASSLRGGARNTIYF. CDR3 nucleotides: TGTGCCAGCAGCTTACGCGGGGGCGCGAGAAACACCATATATTTT. The complete variable domain, with remaining parts taken from reference TRBV7-2 and TRBJ1-3, reads GAGVSQSPSNKVTEKGKDVELRCDPISGHTALYWYRQSLGQGLEFLIYFQGNSAPDKSGLPSDRFSAERTGGSVSTLTIQRTQQEDSAVYLCASSLRGGARNTIYFGEGSWLTVV.

The CDR3 loop is CASSLGQVRGNEQFF. As DNA, the CDR3 is TGTGCCAGCAGTTTGGGACAGGTGCGGGGCAATGAGCAGTTCTTC. This chain connects TRBV6-5 to TRBJ2-1; 8 nucleotides line up with TRBD1. In germline, CDR1 is MNHEY, CDR2 SVGAGI. This CDR3 comprises 15 residues. V lost 4 bases and J lost 6; bases outside the gene matches: 8.

About this clone: Other DNA sequences of this sample code for an identical CDR3. The chain uses TRBV27 and TRBJ2-7; possible D gene TRBD2, 5 bases. V lost 6 bases to trimming and J lost 3 bases, with 12 bases between them. CDR3 length: 13 amino acids. Germline lookup yields CDR1 MNHEY and CDR2 SMNVEV (reference sequence). In DNA form, the CDR3 reads TGTGCCAGCAGCTCCGGACTGGACTACGAGCAGTACTTC. It yields the protein CASSSGLDYEQYF.

J is TRBJ1-5 and V is TRBV4-1; 8 positions match TRBD1. The CDR3 loop spans 14 amino acids. Unmatched junction bases numbered 2, after V lost 2 bases and J lost 5 bases. CDR1 MGHRA and CDR2 YSYEKL come from the germline V gene. The DNA of the CDR3 is TGCGCCAGCAGCCAACAGACAGGGGATCAGCCCCAGCATTTT. Residues: CASSQQTGDQPQHF.

V and J are TRBV7-9 and TRBJ1-1; 7 nucleotides align to TRBD1. There are 17 residues in the CDR3. In germline, CDR1 is SEHNR, CDR2 FQNEAQ (reference sequence). J lost 1 base, V lost 2 bases, and 10 bases had no gene match. The CDR3 loop reads CASSLNRGPGGNTEAFF. The DNA of the CDR3 is TGTGCCAGCAGCTTAAACAGGGGACCGGGTGGGAACACTGAAGCTTTCTTT.

The V call is TRBV6-5, the J call TRBJ2-7; D ambiguous. CDR1 is MNHEY and CDR2 is SVGAGI in the germline V gene. This CDR3 contains 14 residues. Trimming left V 4 bases short and J 6 bases short, with 16 bases between. CDR3 sequence (DNA): TGTGCCAGCAGTTCCTTGGTGGGCCGGCGCGAGCAGTACTTC. This encodes CASSSLVGRREQYF.

The genes are TRBV6-1 and TRBJ1-5; 7 bases line up with TRBD1. Germline assignment: CDR1 MNHNS and CDR2 SASEGT. Trimming removed 3 bases from V and 4 bases from J; junction bases left unmatched: 9. This CDR3 contains 16 residues. The CDR3 region has the DNA TGTGCCAGCAGTGATCAACCAGGGGGTTCAAATCAGCCCCAGCATTTT. Amino acid sequence: CASSDQPGGSNQPQHF.

The V call is TRBV4-3, the J call TRBJ2-5; D not certain. Germline V gene data show CDR1 as LGHNA and CDR2 as YSLEER. The CDR3 extends over 12 amino acids. The V end lost 0 bases, the J end lost 5 bases, and 4 bases lay between the germline ends. The CDR3 DNA is TGCGCCAGCAGCCAAGATCAGGAGACCCAGTACTTC. It specifies CASSQDQETQYF.

The chain couples TRBV5-1 to TRBJ1-1; D is uncertain. CDR3 length: 14 residues. CDR1 and CDR2 (germline): SGHRS, YFSETQ. The V gene lost 5 bases and the J gene lost 3 bases, with 14 bases spanning the gap. The CDR3 is CASRLLDGDTEAFF. The CDR3 nucleotides read TGCGCCAGCAGGCTTTTAGACGGAGACACTGAAGCTTTCTTT.